This is a list of T cell receptor beta chains from one sample in a study of vaccination and CD4 T cells after COVID-19. Their specific antigens are unknown. MiXCR, applied by TCRdb to the PCR reads, yields one record per CDR3 protein. Of about 8,800 distinct CDR3 sequences listed, about 35% are singletons. Sequencing was done on a sample of CD4+ T cells from blood, cultured in vitro. These receptors were obtained from a human donor in good health. Both conserved end residues are part of each CDR3. A D gene is named only where the DNA matches it firmly. Clone size appears in some rows only: once, few, many, or a class for an expanded clone.

CDR3 | DNA | J | D | size | V
CSARAHGAGGNYEQYF | TGCAGTGCTAGGGCCCATGGCGCTGGGGGAAACTACGAGCAGTACTTC | TRBJ2-7 | . | few | TRBV20-1
CATSRTGSYGYTF | TGTGCCACCTCACGCACAGGGTCCTATGGCTACACCTTC | TRBJ1-2 | . | few | TRBV6-2/TRBV6-3
CASSFPSGGGNIQYF | TGTGCCAGCAGTTTTCCTAGCGGCGGGGGCAACATTCAGTACTTC | TRBJ2-4 | . | . | TRBV28
CASSVSPLYQETQYF | TGTGCCAGCAGCGTCTCCCCCTTGTACCAAGAGACCCAGTACTTC | TRBJ2-5 | . | few | TRBV9
CAVGTDSNQPQHF | TGTGCCGTCGGGACGGATAGCAATCAGCCCCAGCATTTT | TRBJ1-5 | . | medium-sized | TRBV10-3
CASGLSGGRKTQYF | TGTGCCAGCGGACTGTCAGGAGGGAGGAAGACCCAGTACTTC | TRBJ2-5 | . | once | TRBV28
CASSVGTVRLGTQYF | TGTGCCAGCAGCGTAGGGACAGTCCGGTTGGGGACCCAGTACTTC | TRBJ2-5 | TRBD1 | medium-sized | TRBV7-9
CASSPQGPLSNQPQHF | TGTGCCAGCTCACCCCAGGGACCACTAAGCAATCAGCCCCAGCATTTT | TRBJ1-5 | . | . | TRBV18
CASSLRGYLQETQYF | TGCGCCAGCAGCTTGAGGGGCTACCTCCAAGAGACCCAGTACTTC | TRBJ2-5 | . | . | TRBV5-1
CASSPSGWPGAFF | TGTGCCAGCAGCCCCTCCGGGTGGCCTGGGGCTTTCTTT | TRBJ1-1 | . | few | TRBV7-9
CAHGSSYNSPLHF | TGTGCCCACGGGAGCTCCTATAATTCACCCCTCCACTTT | TRBJ1-6 | . | few | TRBV28
CASSFTQSSYEQYF | TGTGCCAGCAGCTTTACTCAGAGCTCCTACGAGCAGTACTTC | TRBJ2-7 | . | . | TRBV7-9
CASSPDRVYNEQFF | TGTGCCAGCAGCCCGGACAGGGTCTACAATGAGCAGTTCTTC | TRBJ2-1 | TRBD1 | medium-sized | TRBV7-9
CASSSPGAATEAFF | TGTGCCAGCAGCTCCCCGGGGGCGGCGACCGAAGCTTTCTTT | TRBJ1-1 | . | few | TRBV7-9
CASSLSGSGELFF | TGTGCTAGCAGCTTGTCTGGATCTGGGGAGCTGTTTTTT | TRBJ2-2 | . | . | TRBV7-7
CASTPAPTNTGELFF | TGTGCCAGCACCCCGGCGCCAACGAACACCGGGGAGCTGTTTTTT | TRBJ2-2 | . | few | TRBV7-2